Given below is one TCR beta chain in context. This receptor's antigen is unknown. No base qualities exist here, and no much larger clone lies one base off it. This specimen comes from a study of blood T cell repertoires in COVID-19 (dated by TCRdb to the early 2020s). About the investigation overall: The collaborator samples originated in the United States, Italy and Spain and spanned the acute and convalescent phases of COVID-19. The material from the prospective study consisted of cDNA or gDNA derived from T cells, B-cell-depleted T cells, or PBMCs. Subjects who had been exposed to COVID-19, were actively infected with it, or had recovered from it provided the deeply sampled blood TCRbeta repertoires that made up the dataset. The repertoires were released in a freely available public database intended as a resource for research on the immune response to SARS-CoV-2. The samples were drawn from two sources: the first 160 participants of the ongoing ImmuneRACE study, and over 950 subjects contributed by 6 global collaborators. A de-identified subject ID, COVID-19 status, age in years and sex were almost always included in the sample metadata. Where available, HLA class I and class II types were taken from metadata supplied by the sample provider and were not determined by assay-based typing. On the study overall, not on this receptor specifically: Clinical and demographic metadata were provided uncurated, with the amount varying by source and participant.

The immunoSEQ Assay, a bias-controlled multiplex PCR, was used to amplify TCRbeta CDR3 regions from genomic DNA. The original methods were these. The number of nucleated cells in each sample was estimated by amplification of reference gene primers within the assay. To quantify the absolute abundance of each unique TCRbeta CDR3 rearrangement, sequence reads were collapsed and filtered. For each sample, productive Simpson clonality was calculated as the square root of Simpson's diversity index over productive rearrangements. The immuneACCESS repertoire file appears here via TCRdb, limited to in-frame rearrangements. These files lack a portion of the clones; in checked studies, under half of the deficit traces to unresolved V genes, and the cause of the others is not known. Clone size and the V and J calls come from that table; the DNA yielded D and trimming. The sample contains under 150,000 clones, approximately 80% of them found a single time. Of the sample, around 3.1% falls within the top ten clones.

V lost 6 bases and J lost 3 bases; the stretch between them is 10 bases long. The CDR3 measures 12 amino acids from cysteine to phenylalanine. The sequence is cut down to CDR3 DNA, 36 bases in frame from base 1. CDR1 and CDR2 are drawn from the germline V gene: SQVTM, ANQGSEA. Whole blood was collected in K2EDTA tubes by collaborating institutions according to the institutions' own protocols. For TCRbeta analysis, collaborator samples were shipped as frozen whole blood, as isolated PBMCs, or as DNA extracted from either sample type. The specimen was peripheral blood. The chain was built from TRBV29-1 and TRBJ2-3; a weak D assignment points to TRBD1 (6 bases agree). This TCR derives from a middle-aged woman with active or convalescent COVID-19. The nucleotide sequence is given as TGCAGCGTAAACAGGGAGACAGATACGCAGTATTTT. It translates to CSVNRETDTQYF.